The present entry profiles one T cell receptor (beta chain) with its context. The entry originates in a study of regulatory T cells in long-lasting Graves disease. Relying on iRepertoire HTBI primers and Arm-PCR of CDR3 regions, the team built TCR beta libraries. One entry per CDR3 protein results from TCRdb running MiXCR on the multiplex PCR reads. Of roughly 610,000 distinct CDR3 sequences in the sample, roughly 15% were seen once. Described time point: newly diagnosed GD, antithyroid drugs for less than 3 months. PBMC RNA was the source of the TCR library. EDTA tubes held approximately 10 milliliters of peripheral blood from each patient. Losses at the gene ends were 3 bases for V and 2 bases for J; bases not matched to a gene: 7. This CDR3 contains 15 residues. CDR1 is SGHNT and CDR2 is YENEEA in the germline V gene. A further study also used this sample, focusing on T cells in Graves' hyperthyroidism and ophthalmopathy.

The rearrangement joins TRBV11-3 to TRBJ2-7; TRBD1 agrees at 7 bases. This specimen consisted of peripheral blood mononuclear cells (PBMCs), obtained at new diagnosis, from a patient treated with antithyroid drugs. The clonotype originates from a woman in her twenties or thirties with Graves disease. CDR3 sequence reads: CASSFRDRTPYEQYF. The CDR3 DNA reads TGTGCCAGCAGCTTCCGGGACAGAACCCCCTACGAGCAGTACTTC. Combining the CDR3 with reference TRBV11-3 and TRBJ2-7 gives the whole variable domain EAGVVQSPRYKIIEKKQPVAFWCNPISGHNTLYWYLQNLGQGPELLIRYENEEAVDDSQLPKDRFSAERLKGVDSTLKIQPAELGDSAVYLCASSFRDRTPYEQYFGPGTRLTVT.